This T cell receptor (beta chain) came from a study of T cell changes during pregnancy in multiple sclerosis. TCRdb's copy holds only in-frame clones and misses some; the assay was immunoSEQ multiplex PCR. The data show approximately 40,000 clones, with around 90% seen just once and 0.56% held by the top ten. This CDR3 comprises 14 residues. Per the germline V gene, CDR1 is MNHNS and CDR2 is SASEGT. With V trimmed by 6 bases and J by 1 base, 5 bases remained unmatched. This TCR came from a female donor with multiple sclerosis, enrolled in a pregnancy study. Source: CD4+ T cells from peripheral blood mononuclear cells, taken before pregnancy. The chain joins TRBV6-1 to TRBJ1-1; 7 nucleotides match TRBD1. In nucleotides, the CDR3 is TGTGCCAGCAGACTCGGGACAGCGAACACTGAAGCTTTCTTT. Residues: CASRLGTANTEAFF.